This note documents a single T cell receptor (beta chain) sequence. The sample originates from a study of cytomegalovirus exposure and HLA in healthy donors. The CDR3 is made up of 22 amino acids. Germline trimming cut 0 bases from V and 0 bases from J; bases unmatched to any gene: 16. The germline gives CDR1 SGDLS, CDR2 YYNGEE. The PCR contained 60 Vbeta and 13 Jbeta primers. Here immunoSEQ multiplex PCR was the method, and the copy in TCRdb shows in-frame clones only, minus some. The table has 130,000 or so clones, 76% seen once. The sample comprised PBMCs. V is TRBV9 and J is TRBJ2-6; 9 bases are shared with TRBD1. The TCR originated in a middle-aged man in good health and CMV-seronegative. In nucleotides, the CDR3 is TGTGCCAGCAGCGTAGCTACGGGGGTCGGGGGACAGGGACCCTCTGGGGCCAACGTCCTGACTTTC. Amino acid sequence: CASSVATGVGGQGPSGANVLTF.